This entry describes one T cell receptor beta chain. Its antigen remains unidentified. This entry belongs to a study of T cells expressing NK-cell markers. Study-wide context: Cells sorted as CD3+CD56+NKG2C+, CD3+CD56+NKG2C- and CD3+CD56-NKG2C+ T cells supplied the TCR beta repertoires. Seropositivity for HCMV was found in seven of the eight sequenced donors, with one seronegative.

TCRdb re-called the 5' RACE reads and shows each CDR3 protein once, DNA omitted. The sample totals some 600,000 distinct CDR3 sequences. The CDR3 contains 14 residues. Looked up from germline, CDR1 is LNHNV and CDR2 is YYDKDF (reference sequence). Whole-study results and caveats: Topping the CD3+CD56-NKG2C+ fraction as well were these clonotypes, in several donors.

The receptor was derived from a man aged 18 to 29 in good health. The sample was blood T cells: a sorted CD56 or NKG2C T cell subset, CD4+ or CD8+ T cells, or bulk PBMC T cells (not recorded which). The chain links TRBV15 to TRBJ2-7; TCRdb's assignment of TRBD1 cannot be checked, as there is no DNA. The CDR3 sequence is CATSGSTGTYEQYF.